Following are 20 T cell receptor beta chains from one sample sequenced in a study of T cells in Graves' hyperthyroidism and ophthalmopathy. Amplification targeted TCR beta CDR3 regions from RNA transcripts. HTBI primers were the set used in a first-round RT-PCR of the TCR CDR3. TCRdb reanalysed the multiplex PCR reads using MiXCR and keeps one entry per CDR3 protein. The sample has about 610,000 distinct CDR3 sequences; about 15% are singletons. Input material: blood. These receptors were taken from a woman in her thirties or forties with Graves' ophthalmopathy.

This clonotype showed up just a few times. The chain employs TRBV7-2 and TRBJ1-6; D perhaps matches TRBD1 (6 bases). Germline loops: CDR1 SGHTA, CDR2 FQGNSA. Trimming left V 5 bases short and J 10 bases short, with 15 bases between. The CDR3 is 14 amino acids. The CDR3 sequence is CASSRLTGFSPLHF. In DNA, the CDR3 is TGTGCCAGCAGCCGACTTACAGGGTTCTCACCCCTCCACTTT.

This clonotype was recorded many times. The chain couples TRBV12-3 or TRBV12-4 to TRBJ1-1; 8 positions match TRBD1. The CDR3 is 14 amino acids. The ends lost 6 bases at V and 5 bases at J; junction bases unmatched: 8. CDR3 loop: CASRPDRGFTEAFF. CDR3 in DNA: TGTGCCAGCAGGCCAGACAGGGGATTTACTGAAGCTTTCTTT.

This clonotype was counted at least ten times. The genes are TRBV28 and TRBJ1-5; D is ambiguous. Germline values: CDR1 MDHEN, CDR2 SYDVKM. CDR3 size: 13 residues. V shed 5 bases and J shed 3 bases, with 8 bases lying between them. Here the CDR3 DNA reads TGTGCCAGCAGTACGACGAACAATCAGCCCCAGCATTTT. This gives the protein CASSTTNNQPQHF.

This clonotype was detected ten times or more. V and J are TRBV12-3 or TRBV12-4 and TRBJ1-5; 8 positions agree with TRBD1. V lost 6 bases and J lost 10; bases outside the gene matches: 14. The CDR3 is 15 amino acids. The DNA for the CDR3 is TGTGCCAGCAGGGCGGGACAGGACCCGGGGGGACCCCAGCATTTT. Encoded protein: CASRAGQDPGGPQHF.

The gene calls are TRBV20-1 and TRBJ2-1; D call uncertain. V lost 3 bases, J lost 6 bases, and 15 bases lay in between. CDR3 length: 14 amino acids. Germline CDR1 DFQATT, CDR2 SNEGSKA (reference sequence). The CDR3 DNA follows: TGCAGTGCTAGGTCCCCAGGTGCTACCAATGAGCAGTTCTTC. Protein sequence: CSARSPGATNEQFF.

This clonotype was detected many times. The chain recombines TRBV20-1 with TRBJ2-7, with D unresolved. This CDR3 contains 12 residues. Trimming pared 3 bases from V and 7 bases from J, leaving 13 bases between. Germline loops: CDR1 DFQATT, CDR2 SNEGSKA (reference sequence). CDR3 loop: CSARGALEEQYF. Written as DNA, the CDR3 is TGCAGTGCTAGGGGCGCCCTGGAAGAGCAGTACTTC.

This clonotype appeared many times. The chain is built from TRBV6-1 and TRBJ1-5, with D maybe TRBD1 (6 bases). CDR1 is MNHNS and CDR2 is SASEGT in the germline V gene. Deletions cut 7 bases from V and 6 bases from J, with 10 bases between. This CDR3 has 12 amino acids. In DNA, the CDR3 is TGTGCCAGCAAAACAGGGAGTCAGCCCCAGCATTTT. Translating it yields CASKTGSQPQHF.

The chain uses TRBV6-1 and TRBJ1-1; no clear D. Deletions cut 9 bases from V and 1 base from J, with 15 bases between. The CDR3 has 14 amino acids. Germline CDR1 and CDR2: MNHNS and SASEGT. CDR3 region: CASSALGRNTEAFF. Here the CDR3 DNA reads TGTGCCAGTTCGGCCCTGGGAAGGAACACTGAAGCTTTCTTT.

In this sample, this clonotype turned up many times. The gene calls are TRBV20-1 and TRBJ2-7, with 7 bases that match TRBD1. The CDR3 totals 14 residues. From germline, CDR1 is DFQATT and CDR2 SNEGSKA (reference sequence). The J segment lost 4 bases and the V segment lost 3 bases, leaving 9 bases of the junction unmatched. CDR3: CSARAGTVVYEQYF. The CDR3 DNA reads as TGCAGTGCTAGGGCCGGGACAGTCGTATACGAGCAGTACTTC.

This clonotype has ten or more counts. The chain links TRBV2 to TRBJ1-4; tentatively, D is TRBD1 (5 bases). The CDR3 loop spans 13 amino acids. The V gene's germline CDR1 is SNHLY and CDR2 FYNNEI. V lost 8 bases, J lost 7 bases, and 14 bases lay in between. The CDR3 protein is CASEAGVGEKLFF. CDR3 DNA sequence: TGTGCCAGCGAGGCGGGGGTCGGTGAAAAACTGTTTTTT.

The rearrangement links TRBV12-3 or TRBV12-4 to TRBJ1-2, with TRBD1 identical over 9 bases. The CDR3 length is 17 residues. J gave up 3 bases and V 2 bases, and 10 bases lay outside the gene matches. As DNA, the CDR3 is TGTGCCAGCAGTTTACGACCGGGACAGGGCGTCTACTATGGCTACACCTTC. Translated: CASSLRPGQGVYYGYTF.

A remark on this clonotype: This sequence may be a read error, since a much larger clone differs from it by one base. J is TRBJ1-2 and V is TRBV12-3 or TRBV12-4, with a tentative D call TRBD1 (6 bases). Between the trimmed V and J ends, which lost 6 bases and 4 bases, there was a span of 12 bases. This CDR3 has 13 amino acids. This CDR3 reads CASRPGHLYGYTF. The DNA for the CDR3 is TGTGCCAGCAGACCGGGACACCTCTATGGCTACACCTTC.

Only a few counts were recorded for this clonotype. The chain's CDR3 is CASSKSTPGLAGVWEQYF. CDR3 coding DNA: TGCGCCAGCAGCAAATCAACTCCGGGACTAGCGGGAGTTTGGGAGCAGTACTTC. The chain uses TRBV5-1 and TRBJ2-7; 14 bases line up with TRBD2. V was clipped by 4 bases and J by 7 bases; unmatched bases: 16. The CDR3 has 18 residues. Germline values: CDR1 SGHRS, CDR2 YFSETQ.

This clonotype was seen a handful of times. The chain is built from TRBV29-1 and TRBJ2-2, with 9 bases aligning to TRBD1. V trimming: 3 bases; J trimming: 4 bases; junction bases outside the gene matches: 9. The CDR3 is 16 amino acids. Germline V gene sequence: CDR1 SQVTM, CDR2 ANQGSEA. The CDR3 sequence: CSVEFSGQGGTGELFF. CDR3 sequence (DNA): TGCAGCGTTGAGTTCTCGGGACAGGGTGGCACCGGGGAGCTGTTTTTT.

This clonotype was counted many times. V usage is TRBV5-1 and J usage is TRBJ1-2; 8 nucleotides line up with TRBD1. The junction had 6 bases not matched to a gene; V was cut back by 3 bases and J by 5 bases. CDR3 length equals 14 residues. Germline CDR1 is SGHRS and CDR2 is YFSETQ. The CDR3 DNA follows: TGCGCCAGCAGCTCGGGACAGGAGACTTATGGCTACACCTTC. It translates to CASSSGQETYGYTF.

This clonotype was observed a handful of times. This chain connects TRBV7-2 to TRBJ1-2, with 8 bases matching TRBD1. The germline gives CDR1 SGHTA, CDR2 FQGNSA. This CDR3 is 14 amino acids long. The V gene end was trimmed by 5 bases and the J gene end by 6 bases; junction bases not matched to a gene: 8. CDR3 sequence reads: CASSNLTGVNGYTF. CDR3 nucleotide sequence: TGTGCCAGCAGCAATCTGACAGGGGTGAATGGCTACACCTTC.

This clonotype was recorded once. CDR3 DNA: TGTGCCAGCAGTCGTCTTTCGGAAGCTTTCTTT. Translating it yields CASSRLSEAFF. The chain combines TRBV6-2 or TRBV6-3 with TRBJ1-1; no reliable D call. This CDR3 spans 11 amino acids. Germline CDR1 and CDR2: MNHEY and SVGEGT. Between the trimmed V and J ends, which lost 5 bases and 8 bases, there was a span of 9 bases.

This clonotype was seen many times. This chain uses TRBV30 with TRBJ2-6; D not certain. V was trimmed by 3 bases and J by 0 bases, leaving 9 bases between them. This CDR3 spans 15 amino acids. Germline CDR1 GTSNPN, CDR2 SVGIG (reference sequence). This chain's CDR3 is CAWSRQVSGANVLTF. CDR3 in DNA: TGTGCCTGGAGCCGTCAGGTCTCTGGGGCCAACGTCCTGACTTTC.

This clonotype was seen many times. This rearrangement joins TRBV28 to TRBJ2-7; 12 bases are shared with TRBD2. Trimming at V came to 6 bases and at J to 6 bases, leaving 3 bases not matched to a gene. This CDR3 region has 13 residues. Germline V gene lookup returns CDR1 MDHEN and CDR2 SYDVKM. CDR3 in amino acids: CASSLAGGLEQYF. CDR3 sequence (DNA): TGTGCCAGCAGCCTAGCGGGAGGGCTCGAGCAGTACTTC.

This clonotype was recorded many times. The chain links TRBV19 to TRBJ2-5; D is tentatively TRBD1 or TRBD2 (5 bases each). Trimming removed 8 bases at V and 1 base at J, with 8 bases between. The germline gives CDR1 LNHDA, CDR2 SQIVND (reference sequence). CDR3 length: 12 residues. This CDR3 is CASWDGQETQYF. CDR3 DNA sequence: TGTGCCAGTTGGGACGGCCAAGAGACCCAGTACTTC.